This T cell receptor beta chain was profiled in a study of T cells of healthy individuals. This clonotype was seen many times. TCRdb recomputed calls from the 5' RACE reads with MiXCR, one row per CDR3 protein. The repertoire holds about 40,000 distinct CDR3 sequences, with 3.5% to 5.5% as singletons. CDR3 length: 13 residues. The germline gives CDR1 DFQATT, CDR2 SNEGSKA (reference sequence). V dropped 6 bases and J dropped 9; count of bases not matched to a gene: 7. V is TRBV20-1 and J is TRBJ1-6, with 8 nucleotides matching TRBD1. This receptor was identified in a human donor in good health. The CDR3: CSARQGYGSPLHF. DNA of the CDR3: TGCAGTGCCAGACAGGGGTATGGTTCACCCCTCCACTTT.